This TCR beta chain was identified in a study of blood T cell repertoires in COVID-19. Original processing notes: From reference gene primer amplification, estimates of nucleated cell counts were derived. Profiled with immunoSEQ multiplex PCR; TCRdb holds only in-frame clones, not every one. V, J and clone size are those of that table, while D and trimming were read from the DNA. The sample records 150,000 or so clones, 92% being singletons. This clone was seen only a few times. It was during active infection that Seattle patients were enrolled and then longitudinally followed. The sequencing input was peripheral blood. The TCR comes from a man aged 25-40 years with COVID-19, enrolled during active disease.

The CDR3 coding sequence is TGCGCCAGCAGCTTACAGGGCCCCATGGAAGCTTTCTTT. This encodes CASSLQGPMEAFF. The chain combines TRBV5-1 with TRBJ1-1; D possibly corresponds to TRBD1 (6 bases). Trimming pared 2 bases from V and 8 bases from J, leaving 13 bases between. Per germline, CDR1 SGHRS and CDR2 YFSETQ. CDR3 length: 13 residues.